This section outlines one TCR beta chain sequence together with its context. Its antigen is currently not known. Base qualities are not provided; no much larger clone lies one nucleotide away. The immunoSEQ Assay was used to sequence TCR beta CDR3 regions from DNA. Per the original workflow: To compute T cell density, TCR beta template counts were normalized to usable DNA, which was estimated by amplifying housekeeping genes. Richness was estimated using the preseqR package, with extrapolation to 400,000 templates for PBMC samples and to 120,000 templates for tissue samples. Clonality was taken to be one minus Pielou's evenness. Differential abundance testing on productive amino-acid clonotypes, with a minimum total count of 5 and an alpha of 0.1, was used to identify tissue-enriched TCRs. The Jaccard Index and the Morisita Overlap Index were used to measure how much the repertoires overlapped between compartments. GLIPH clustered TCR beta CDR3s with public tetramer-defined viral CDR3s; viral motifs required at least three viral sequences plus V-gene enrichment. This is the immuneACCESS table as TCRdb keeps it, with only in-frame sequences that have V and J called. A part of the clones is gone; compared with another copy, unresolved V genes explain less than half, and the rest is unexplained. That table furnishes V, J and clone size, whereas the DNA furnished D and trimming. The sample includes several thousand clones, with around 34% observed a single time. 8.5% of the sample goes to the ten largest clones.

At diagnosis, tumor, uninvolved tumor-adjacent lung and peripheral blood were collected and then preserved as a mix of FFPE and fresh-frozen material. Reading from cysteine to phenylalanine, the CDR3 counts 15 amino acids. Of all the DNA, just the CDR3 is kept, 45 bases in frame from base 1. V lost 5 bases and J lost 4 bases; the stretch between them is 15 bases long. Per the germline V gene, MDHEN is the CDR1 and SYDVKM is the CDR2. This record belongs to a study of T cells in localized non-small cell lung cancer (dated by TCRdb to about 2020). With regard to the full study: Comparing tumors with uninvolved tumor-adjacent lungs, the study looked at the T cell repertoires of hundreds of patients with early-stage NSCLC. The cohort consisted of 200 to 250 treatment-naive NSCLC patients whose localized lung tumors had been resected. The mean age of the NSCLC patients was roughly 70 years, with approximately 130 men and around 100 women. What the research found in general, with its limitations: Longer overall survival was associated with higher blood T cell density, whereas shorter survival was associated with higher adjacent-lung clonality. Because of the exploratory design, TCR variables were selected using unadjusted p-values without false-discovery rate correction. Multi-region tumor sequencing was not performed, so intratumor heterogeneity could not be excluded. Of the top 100 tumor clones, a median of 57 were detected in paired uninvolved adjacent lung; under 30 were also among that lung's top 100. Uninvolved tumor-adjacent lung showed the highest T cell clonality, higher than tumor, which suggests more focused antigenic responses in the uninvolved tumor-adjacent lung.

Recombination linked TRBV28 to TRBJ1-5; the D gene is perhaps TRBD1, on 5 matching bases. The sequence was obtained from an older female donor with stage I lung adenocarcinoma. The sample here was lung tumor tissue, taken before any cancer treatment. The bases read TGTGCCAGCAGTCCTACAGGTTTTGGGAATCAGCCCCAGCATTTT. Its product reads: CASSPTGFGNQPQHF.